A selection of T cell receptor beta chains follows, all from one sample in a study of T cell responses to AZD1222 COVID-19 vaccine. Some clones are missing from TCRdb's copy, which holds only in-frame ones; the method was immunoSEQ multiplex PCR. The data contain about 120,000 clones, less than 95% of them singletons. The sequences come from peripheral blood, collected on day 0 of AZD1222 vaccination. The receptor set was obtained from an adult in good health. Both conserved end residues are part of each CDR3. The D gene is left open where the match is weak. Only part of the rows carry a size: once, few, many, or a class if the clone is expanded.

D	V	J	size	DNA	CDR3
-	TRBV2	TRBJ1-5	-	TGTGCCAGCATCAACCACAGGGATAGCAATCAGCCCCAGCATTTT	CASINHRDSNQPQHF
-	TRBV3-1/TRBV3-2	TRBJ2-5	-	TGTGCCAGCAGCCCAGGGTTGGGGGAGACCCAGTACTTC	CASSPGLGETQYF
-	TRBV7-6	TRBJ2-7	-	TGTGCCAGCAGCTCACTAGGGGTTGGTACTGGCCAGAACTACGAGCAGTACTTC	CASSSLGVGTGQNYEQYF
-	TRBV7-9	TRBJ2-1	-	TGTGCCTTGGGTGTGAGCGGCAATGAGCAGTTCTTC	CALGVSGNEQFF
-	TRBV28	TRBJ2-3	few	TGTGCCAGCAATATTGGTGGGGGAGATACGCAGTATTTT	CASNIGGGDTQYF
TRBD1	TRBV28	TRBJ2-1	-	TGTGCCAGCAGCCCGGGACAGGGCTACAATGAGCAGTTCTTC	CASSPGQGYNEQFF
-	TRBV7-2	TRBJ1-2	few	TGTGCCAGCAGCCCCCGTGGCAGTTTTAACTATGGCTACACCTTC	CASSPRGSFNYGYTF
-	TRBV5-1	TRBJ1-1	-	TGCGCCAGCAGCTCGAAGCCACGGGGGGCCCCCACTGAAGCTTTCTTT	CASSSKPRGAPTEAFF
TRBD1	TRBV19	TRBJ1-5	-	TGTGCCAGTAGTATAAGGACAGGGGGTGATCAGCCCCAGCATTTT	CASSIRTGGDQPQHF
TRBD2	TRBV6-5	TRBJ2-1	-	TGTGCCAGCAGGCCCGTTGGAGCGGGAGAAAATGAGCAGTTCTTC	CASRPVGAGENEQFF
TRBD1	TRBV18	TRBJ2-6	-	TGTGCCAGCTCACCATCGCGGACAGGGAGTTTCTCTGGGGCCAACGTCCTGACTTTC	CASSPSRTGSFSGANVLTF
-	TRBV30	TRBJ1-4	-	TGTGCCTGGAGTCCCGAAGGGGGTAGGGCTCCTAATGAAAAACTGTTTTTT	CAWSPEGGRAPNEKLFF
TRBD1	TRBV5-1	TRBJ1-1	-	TGCGCCAGCCAGGGACAGACCATGAACACTGAAGCTTTCTTT	CASQGQTMNTEAFF
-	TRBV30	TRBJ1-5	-	TGTGCCTGGAGTGGGGAGTACAATCAGCCCCAGCATTTT	CAWSGEYNQPQHF
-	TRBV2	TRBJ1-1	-	TGTGCCAGCAGTGGCACTGAAGCTTTCTTT	CASSGTEAFF
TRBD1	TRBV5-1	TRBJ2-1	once	TGCGCCAGCAGCTTAACCCCGGGACAGGGAAACAATGAGCAGTTCTTC	CASSLTPGQGNNEQFF
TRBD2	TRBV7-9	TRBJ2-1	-	TGTGCCAGCAGCGCCGGGACTAGCGGGATCGATGAGCAGTTCTTC	CASSAGTSGIDEQFF
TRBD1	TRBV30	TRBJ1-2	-	TGTGCCTGGAGACCCACAGGGGGCGGCTATGGCTACACCTTC	CAWRPTGGGYGYTF
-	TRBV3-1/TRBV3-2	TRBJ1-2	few	TGTGCCAGCAGCCAAAACCAGGGCCCCTATGGCTACACCTTC	CASSQNQGPYGYTF
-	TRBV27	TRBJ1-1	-	TGTGCCAGCAGTTTATCAGGGACCAAGGACACTGAAGCTTTCTTT	CASSLSGTKDTEAFF
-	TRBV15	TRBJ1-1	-	TGTGCCACCAGCAGAGAGGTAGGCACTGAAGCTTTCTTT	CATSREVGTEAFF
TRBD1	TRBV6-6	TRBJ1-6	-	TGTGCCAGCAGTCCTAATTTCGGGACAGGGGGCATGATATTGAATTCACCCCTCCACTTT	CASSPNFGTGGMILNSPLHF
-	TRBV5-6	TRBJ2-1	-	TGTGCCAGCAGCCCTCCACAGAGGGACAATGAGCAGTTCTTC	CASSPPQRDNEQFF
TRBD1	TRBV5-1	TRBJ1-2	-	TGCGCCAGCAGCCGGGGCGGACAGGGAGGGAACTATGGCTACACCTTC	CASSRGGQGGNYGYTF
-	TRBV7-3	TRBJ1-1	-	TGTGCCAGCAGCCTACAGGTTAACACTGAAGCTTTCTTT	CASSLQVNTEAFF
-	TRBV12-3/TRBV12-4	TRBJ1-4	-	TGTGCCAGCAGTTTAGCCTTTAATGAAAAACTGTTTTTT	CASSLAFNEKLFF
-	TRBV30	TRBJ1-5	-	TGTGCCTGGTCGAGGGGGGCAGATCAGCCCCAGCATTTT	CAWSRGADQPQHF
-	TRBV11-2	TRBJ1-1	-	TGTGCCAGCAGCTCACCAGGGAGGGAAGCTTTCTTT	CASSSPGREAFF
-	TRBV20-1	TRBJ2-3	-	TGCAGTGCTAGTGGGGACTTTCAAACAGATACGCAGTATTTT	CSASGDFQTDTQYF
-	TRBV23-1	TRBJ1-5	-	TGCGCCAGCAGTCAATTAAGCCTCAAGGAGGGATATAGCAATCAGCCCCAGCATTTT	CASSQLSLKEGYSNQPQHF
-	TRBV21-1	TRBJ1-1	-	TGTGCCAGCAGCAAAGGGTTCGGGAACACTGAAGCTTTCTTT	CASSKGFGNTEAFF
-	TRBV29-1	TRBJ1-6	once	TGCAGCGTTTCGGACGGAGATTCACCCCTCCACTTT	CSVSDGDSPLHF
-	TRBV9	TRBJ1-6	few	TGTGCCAGCAGCGTACGGGCATCGACAAATTCACCCCTCCACTTT	CASSVRASTNSPLHF
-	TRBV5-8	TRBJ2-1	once	TGTGCCAGCAGCTGGGGTATGGGTGAGCAGTTCTTC	CASSWGMGEQFF
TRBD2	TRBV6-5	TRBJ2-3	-	TGTGCCACCACCCTAGCGGGCGTCACAGATACGCAGTATTTT	CATTLAGVTDTQYF
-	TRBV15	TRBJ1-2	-	TGTGCCACCAGCAGATCTTTCCAGGACTCTGGCTACACCTTC	CATSRSFQDSGYTF
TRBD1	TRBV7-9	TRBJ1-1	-	TGTGCCAGCAGCTTAGCGGGGGGGACAGCTGAAGCTTTCTTT	CASSLAGGTAEAFF
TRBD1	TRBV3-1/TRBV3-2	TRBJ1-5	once	TGTGCCAGCAGCCAAGATGAAGGGGGCTATAGCAATCAGCCCCAGCATTTT	CASSQDEGGYSNQPQHF
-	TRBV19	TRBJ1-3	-	TGTGCCAGTGGGGGAGGGTCAGTAGGTCCTTCTGGAAACACCATATATTTT	CASGGGSVGPSGNTIYF
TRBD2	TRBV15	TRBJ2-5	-	TGTGCCACCAGCAGAGTTAGCGGGACCCAAGAGACCCAGTACTTC	CATSRVSGTQETQYF
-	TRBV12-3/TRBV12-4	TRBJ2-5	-	TGTGCCAGCAGTTTAATGGAGACCCAGTACTTC	CASSLMETQYF
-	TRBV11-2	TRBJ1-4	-	TGTGCCAGCGGCGTGACAGCGCAAGGAGAAAAACTGTTTTTT	CASGVTAQGEKLFF
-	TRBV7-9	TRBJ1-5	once	TGTGCCAGCAGCCTAGGACAGCCAAATAGCAATCAGCCCCAGCATTTT	CASSLGQPNSNQPQHF
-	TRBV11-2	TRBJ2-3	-	TGTGCCAGCAGCCTCGGGACGGTTTCTAGCACAGATACGCAGTATTTT	CASSLGTVSSTDTQYF
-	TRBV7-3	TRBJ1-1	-	TGTGCCAGCAGCCTAGCAGGACAGAACACTGAAGCTTTCTTT	CASSLAGQNTEAFF
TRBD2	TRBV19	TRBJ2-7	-	TGTGCCAGTAGTATCCCACAGCGTGGGGGAGGGCCGAGGGAGCAGTACTTC	CASSIPQRGGGPREQYF
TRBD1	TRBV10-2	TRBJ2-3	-	TGCGCCAGCGGACAGGGTGGGCTGCCAGATACGCAGTATTTT	CASGQGGLPDTQYF
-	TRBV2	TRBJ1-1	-	TGTGCCAGCAGCCCAGAACAGGGTTACACTGAAGCTTTCTTT	CASSPEQGYTEAFF
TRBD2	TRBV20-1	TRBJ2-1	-	TGCAGTGCTAGTAGTCTAGCGGGAGGGGATTCCTACAATGAGCAGTTCTTC	CSASSLAGGDSYNEQFF
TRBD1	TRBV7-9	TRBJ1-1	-	TGTGCCAGCATGGGACAGGGTGGAGGGGCTGAAGCTTTCTTT	CASMGQGGGAEAFF
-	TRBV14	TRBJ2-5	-	TGTGCCAGCAGCCAAGAACTGGGAGTGGAAGAGACCCAGTACTTC	CASSQELGVEETQYF
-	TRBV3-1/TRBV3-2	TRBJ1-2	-	TGTGCCAGCAGCACCCGGGACTATAACTATGGCTACACCTTC	CASSTRDYNYGYTF
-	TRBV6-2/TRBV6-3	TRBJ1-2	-	TGTGCCAGCAGTTTTGGACTGGGCCCCCAGGGGGGCTACACCTTC	CASSFGLGPQGGYTF